Listed here are 15 T cell receptor beta chains from one sample, sequenced in a study of vaccination and CD4 T cells after COVID-19. The treatment here: approximately nine-day PBMC culture with coronavirus spike peptide pools or control peptides (ViraFEST assay). During the years 2011-2018, before the COVID-19 pandemic, the unexposed donor's CD4+ T cells were collected. Oncomine TCR Beta short-read sequencing was applied to DNA from cultured CD4+ T cells. TCRdb reprocessed the PCR reads with MiXCR, giving one entry per CDR3 protein. The sample contains more than 6,500 distinct CDR3 sequences, 52% of which appear only once. Their target antigens are unknown. Source material: CD4+ T cells from blood, cultured in vitro. The receptor set was obtained from a human donor in good health.

V and J are TRBV5-4 and TRBJ1-2, with TRBD1 as a possible D gene (6 bases). This CDR3 region has 17 residues. CDR1 and CDR2 (germline): SGHNT, YYREEE (reference sequence). Trimming left V 3 bases short and J 4 bases short, with 22 bases between. The CDR3 sequence: CASSSGVIGGPLYGYTF. For the CDR3, the DNA is TGTGCCAGCAGCTCGGGAGTTATAGGGGGGCCCCTCTATGGCTACACCTTC.

This clonotype was seen more than once but under ten times. Compared with germline, one end of the junction differs, possibly owing to a read error. V is TRBV7-2 and J is TRBJ1-3; 7 bases fit TRBD1. The CDR3 extends over 14 amino acids. From germline, CDR1 is SGHTA and CDR2 FQGNSA. The CDR3 loop reads CASSLGQGGDTIYF. The DNA of the CDR3 is TGTGCCAGCAGCTTAGGACAGGGTGGAGACACCATATATTTT.

This chain uses TRBV5-1 with TRBJ1-1; D not resolved. The CDR3 has 15 amino acids. Trimming removed 0 bases from V and 0 bases from J, with 9 bases in between. Germline CDR1 is SGHRS and CDR2 is YFSETQ. The CDR3 DNA reads TGCGCCAGCAGCTTGGGTTTTACGGTGAACACTGAAGCTTTCTTT. Its protein is CASSLGFTVNTEAFF.

This clonotype was observed a handful of times. V gene TRBV20-1 combines with J gene TRBJ2-2; D unresolved. CDR3 length: 12 residues. CDR1 and CDR2 from the germline V gene are DFQATT and SNEGSKA (reference sequence). V gave up 4 bases and J gave up 1 base, with 4 bases separating them. CDR3 nucleotide sequence: TGCAGTGCTACATGGAACACCGGGGAGCTGTTTTTT. It translates to CSATWNTGELFF.

This rearrangement joins TRBV20-1 to TRBJ2-2, with TRBD2 matching 15 bases. The germline V gene encodes CDR1 DFQATT and CDR2 SNEGSKA (reference sequence). The CDR3 runs 17 residues. J gave up 4 bases and V 3 bases, and 6 bases lay outside the gene matches. The CDR3 loop reads CSARGTSGGRGTGELFF. DNA for the CDR3: TGCAGTGCTAGGGGGACTAGCGGGGGGCGCGGCACCGGGGAGCTGTTTTTT.

This clonotype was seen only a few times. The chain has TRBV19 and TRBJ1-1; 9 positions match TRBD1. Per the germline V gene, CDR1 is LNHDA and CDR2 is SQIVND (reference sequence). The junction had 5 bases not matched to a gene; V was cut back by 6 bases and J by 0 bases. The CDR3 runs to 15 residues. CDR3 region: CASSRDRALNTEAFF. The CDR3 nucleotides read TGTGCCAGTAGCCGGGACAGGGCTCTGAACACTGAAGCTTTCTTT.

This clonotype was recorded a few times. The CDR3 protein is CAISEGQLVVETQYF. The CDR3 DNA reads as TGTGCCATCAGTGAAGGTCAACTGGTCGTAGAGACCCAGTACTTC. The rearrangement joins TRBV10-3 to TRBJ2-5; D not certain. CDR1 ENHRY and CDR2 SYGVKD come from the germline V gene. The CDR3 spans 15 residues. Trimming cost V 3 bases and J 4 bases, with 15 bases left between them.

This clonotype was seen a few times. The V gene is TRBV20-1, the J gene TRBJ2-7; unclear D gene. The CDR3 length is 13 residues. V lost 5 bases and J 2 bases, leaving 13 bases between the germline ends. Germline CDR1 reads DFQATT; CDR2 reads SNEGSKA (reference sequence). The CDR3 bases are TGCAGTGCTGGGTCAGCCCGCCCCTACGAGCAGTACTTC. Residues: CSAGSARPYEQYF.

The chain recombines TRBV19 with TRBJ2-1, with 7 bases fitting TRBD2. Germline CDR1 and CDR2: LNHDA and SQIVND (reference sequence). With 0 bases clipped from V and 6 bases from J, the junction kept 11 bases outside the gene matches. CDR3 length equals 17 residues. CDR3 DNA: TGTGCCAGTAGTATAGATCAGGAGACTAGCTGGGGCAATGAGCAGTTCTTC. The encoded protein is CASSIDQETSWGNEQFF.

The chain recombines TRBV19 with TRBJ1-5, with D unresolved. The CDR3 runs to 17 residues. Germline assignment: CDR1 LNHDA and CDR2 SQIVND (reference sequence). The V and J ends lost 1 base and 2 bases respectively, with 15 bases between them. The CDR3 sequence is CASSIGGPSQGNQPQHF. The CDR3 bases are TGTGCCAGTAGTATAGGAGGGCCCAGCCAGGGCAATCAGCCCCAGCATTTT.

The chain employs TRBV30 and TRBJ1-6; D is unclear. V was shortened by 0 bases and J by 10 bases, with 10 bases between the two germline ends. CDR3 size: 13 residues. Germline values: CDR1 GTSNPN, CDR2 SVGIG (reference sequence). In DNA form, the CDR3 reads TGTGCCTGGAGTGTAAAGGGTCCCTCACCCCTCCACTTT. This encodes CAWSVKGPSPLHF.

V usage is TRBV6-2 or TRBV6-3 and J usage is TRBJ2-7; 8 nucleotides align to TRBD2. The CDR3 loop spans 16 amino acids. The germline gives CDR1 MNHEY, CDR2 SVGEGT. The V segment lost 0 bases and the J segment 0 bases; nucleotides outside the gene matches: 4. The CDR3 is CASSYSAGGSSYEQYF. The CDR3 region has the DNA TGTGCCAGCAGTTACTCCGCGGGGGGTAGCTCCTACGAGCAGTACTTC.

The chain joins TRBV7-2 to TRBJ2-7; no firm D call. Germline V gene lookup returns CDR1 SGHTA and CDR2 FQGNSA. The V and J ends lost 5 bases and 3 bases respectively, with 5 bases between them. The CDR3 contains 11 residues. The CDR3, as DNA: TGTGCCAGCAGCCTAGACTACGAGCAGTACTTC. Translating gives CASSLDYEQYF. The variable domain in full, completed from reference TRBV7-2 and TRBJ2-7, reads GAGVSQSPSNKVTEKGKDVELRCDPISGHTALYWYRQSLGQGLEFLIYFQGNSAPDKSGLPSDRFSAERTGGSVSTLTIQRTQQEDSAVYLCASSLDYEQYFGPGTRLTVT.

This chain connects TRBV7-9 to TRBJ2-2; a weak D match, TRBD2 (6 bases). From germline, CDR1 is SEHNR and CDR2 FQNEAQ (reference sequence). V lost 7 bases to trimming and J lost 0 bases, with 12 bases between them. This CDR3 has 15 residues. DNA for the CDR3: TGTGCCAGCACCCCTACGGGGGCGAACACCGGGGAGCTGTTTTTT. It translates to CASTPTGANTGELFF.

This rearrangement joins TRBV7-2 to TRBJ2-5; TRBD1 is a possible D gene (6 bases). Germline lookup yields CDR1 SGHTA and CDR2 FQGNSA. The CDR3 spans 14 residues. The germline V and J ends were trimmed by 5 bases and 2 bases, with 12 bases remaining between them. The CDR3: CASSPGQRQETQYF. CDR3 DNA: TGTGCCAGCAGCCCAGGACAGAGACAAGAGACCCAGTACTTC.